The following is a TCR beta chain sequence with its context. This entry is derived from a study of T cell clusters in autoimmune cytopenias. TRB amplification used roughly 250 ng of peripheral blood genomic DNA. The CDR3 length is 14 residues. Germline V gene sequence: CDR1 SGHNT, CDR2 YYREEE (reference sequence). TRB was amplified by touch-down multiplex PCR, primer pools A and B combined. TCRdb reprocessed the multiplex PCR reads and stores each CDR3 protein as one record, lacking DNA. The repertoire table contains under 8,500 distinct CDR3 sequences. These data were also reused for a study on T cell repertoires in aging, cancer and after chemotherapy. As that report states: Repeat sampling of healthy donors over several months to years showed clear clonal overlap. Compared with age-matched healthy donors, untreated hematological or solid cancer patients showed higher blood TCR clonality. In cancer patients, declining TCR diversity with age involved lost richness and lost evenness. No conclusions about immunological memory after chemotherapy can be drawn from the repertoire data.

This sequence was found in a human donor in good health. V usage is TRBV5-4 and J usage is TRBJ1-2; absent DNA, TCRdb's TRBD1 call cannot be checked. Sequences were obtained from peripheral blood. The chain's CDR3 is CASTQGSLGYGYTF.